A single sample gave rise to the 22 T cell receptor beta chains below, sequenced in a study of beta chain features in type 1 diabetes. As every portion of the isolated RNA was reverse transcribed, the sequencing read expressed TCRB transcripts. The method was immunoSEQ multiplex PCR; TCRdb's version includes in-frame clones alone and lacks a portion of them. The data contain some 220,000 clones, about a tenth of them seen just once; the ten biggest clones take up 1% to 1.5%. Sequenced material: central memory CD4+ T cells from blood. All receptors derive from a man younger than 35 in good health.

V gene TRBV30 combines with J gene TRBJ1-3; no clear D. This CDR3 is 15 amino acids long. Looked up from germline, CDR1 is GTSNPN and CDR2 is SVGIG (reference sequence). The V and J ends lost 0 bases and 3 bases respectively, with 12 bases between them. CDR3 in DNA: TGTGCCTGGAGTGTATCCCCAAACATTGGAAACACCATATATTTT. This encodes CAWSVSPNIGNTIYF.

The V and J genes are TRBV28 and TRBJ2-2; D may correspond to TRBD1 or TRBD2 (5 bases each). The germline V gene has CDR1 MDHEN and CDR2 SYDVKM. V was shortened by 1 base and J by 5 bases, with 14 bases between the two germline ends. This CDR3 has 16 amino acids. In DNA, the CDR3 is TGTGCCAGCAGTTTATCACACCAGGGACGGACCGGGGAGCTGTTTTTT. It encodes CASSLSHQGRTGELFF.

Only a few counts were recorded for this clone. The gene calls are TRBV5-6 and TRBJ2-1; 10 positions agree with TRBD1. Germline lookup yields CDR1 SGHDT and CDR2 YYEEEE. This CDR3 contains 15 residues. V lost 3 bases, J lost 4 bases, and 4 bases stayed unmatched. The CDR3: CASSWGQGQYNEQFF. The CDR3 DNA sequence: TGTGCCAGCAGCTGGGGACAGGGGCAGTACAATGAGCAGTTCTTC.

This clone appeared many times. The chain carries TRBV10-1 and TRBJ2-1, with TRBD1 as a possible D gene (5 bases). The V gene's germline CDR1 is WNHNN and CDR2 SYGVQD (reference sequence). V dropped 8 bases and J dropped 6 bases, with 11 bases sitting between them. The CDR3 runs to 12 residues. The CDR3 DNA is TGCGCCAGCTCTCAGCAGGGCAATGAGCAGTTCTTC. Protein sequence: CASSQQGNEQFF.

The chain links TRBV18 to TRBJ1-5; D call uncertain. CDR1 and CDR2 from the germline V gene are KGHSH and LQKENI. The CDR3 has 13 amino acids. V dropped 1 base and J dropped 3 bases, with 4 bases sitting between them. The chain's CDR3 is CASSPQVNQPQHF. The CDR3 nucleotides read TGTGCCAGCTCACCACAAGTCAATCAGCCCCAGCATTTT.

This clone was detected a few times. The J gene is TRBJ1-2, the V gene TRBV30, with TRBD1 as a possible D gene (6 bases). Trimming removed 3 bases from V and 0 bases from J, with 14 bases in between. This CDR3 is built from 15 residues. CDR1 GTSNPN and CDR2 SVGIG come from the germline V gene (reference sequence). As DNA, the CDR3 is TGTGCCTGGAGCCCCGGACAGAACCCTAACTATGGCTACACCTTC. The encoded protein is CAWSPGQNPNYGYTF.

J is TRBJ2-1 and V is TRBV7-8; 12 nucleotides agree with TRBD2. The CDR3 runs 18 residues. Looked up from germline, CDR1 is SGHVS and CDR2 is FQNEAQ. With V trimmed by 1 base and J by 5 bases, 9 bases remained unmatched. The CDR3, as DNA: TGTGCCAGCAGCTTAGGACTACTAGCGGGAGGTCAGGACAATGAGCAGTTCTTC. It encodes CASSLGLLAGGQDNEQFF.

This clone was seen a handful of times. This chain uses TRBV9 with TRBJ2-3; 9 bases are shared with TRBD2. Trimming cost V 0 bases and J 5 bases; bases outside gene matches: 7. Germline V gene lookup returns CDR1 SGDLS and CDR2 YYNGEE. The CDR3 length is 16 residues. The CDR3 here is CASSVVAGGPGDTQYF. The CDR3 DNA is TGTGCCAGCAGCGTAGTGGCGGGAGGGCCAGGAGATACGCAGTATTTT. Combining the CDR3 with reference TRBV9 and TRBJ2-3 gives the whole variable domain DSGVTQTPKHLITATGQRVTLRCSPRSGDLSVYWYQQSLDQGLQFLIQYYNGEERAKGNILERFSAQQFPDLHSELNLSSLELGDSALYFCASSVVAGGPGDTQYFGPGTRLTVL.

This sequence joins TRBV28 and TRBJ1-2, with 10 bases identical to TRBD1. V shed 10 bases and J 6 bases; nucleotides not matched to a gene: 11. The CDR3 sequence is 14 residues long. Germline CDR1 reads MDHEN; CDR2 reads SYDVKM. In DNA form, the CDR3 reads TGTGCCACCCCAACCTCCGACAGGGGGCATGGCTACACCTTC. This encodes CATPTSDRGHGYTF.

This chain joins TRBV14 and TRBJ1-2; a weak D match, TRBD1 (6 bases). V lost 0 bases, J lost 2 bases, and 10 bases lay in between. The CDR3 has 15 amino acids. Germline V gives CDR1 SGHDN, CDR2 FVKESK. CDR3 nucleotides: TGTGCCAGCAGCCAAGATGGGACACCCAACTATGGCTACACCTTC. Translated: CASSQDGTPNYGYTF.

This clone was detected many times. This chain joins TRBV28 and TRBJ2-4, with 7 bases fitting TRBD2. Trimming took 5 bases from V and 2 from J; bases not matched to a gene: 3. Germline V lookup: CDR1 MDHEN, CDR2 SYDVKM. The CDR3 has 14 amino acids. DNA for the CDR3: TGTGCCAGCAGTGCCGGGGGGTCCAAAAACATTCAGTACTTC. Its translation: CASSAGGSKNIQYF. Variable domain in full (rest from reference TRBV28 and TRBJ2-4): DVKVTQSSRYLVKRTGEKVFLECVQDMDHENMFWYRQDPGLGLRLIYFSYDVKMKEKGDIPEGYSVSREKKERFSLILESASTNQTSMYLCASSAGGSKNIQYFGAGTRLSVL.

A few counts support this clone. The V gene is TRBV18, the J gene TRBJ2-4; 10 bases align to TRBD2. This CDR3 is built from 15 residues. J was trimmed by 9 bases and V by 5 bases; bases with no gene match: 10. Germline V gives CDR1 KGHSH, CDR2 LQKENI. In DNA, the CDR3 is TGTGCCAGCTCATCAGCGGGAGGGACAGGAGGCATTCAGTACTTC. It yields the protein CASSSAGGTGGIQYF.

There are a few counts of this clone. The chain joins TRBV30 to TRBJ1-5; weak D call: TRBD1 (5 bases). V lost 0 bases and J lost 4, with 10 bases in between. CDR1 and CDR2 from the germline V gene are GTSNPN and SVGIG (reference sequence). CDR3 size: 14 residues. The CDR3 DNA reads as TGTGCCTGGAGTGTACGACAGTTAAATCAGCCCCAGCATTTT. Residues: CAWSVRQLNQPQHF. The whole variable domain, remainder taken from reference TRBV30 and TRBJ1-5, is SQTIHQWPATLVQPVGSPLSLECTVEGTSNPNLYWYRQAAGRGLQLLFYSVGIGQISSEVPQNLSASRPQDRQFILSSKKLLLSDSGFYLCAWSVRQLNQPQHFGDGTRLSIL.

This clone was detected only a few times. V and J are TRBV6-5 and TRBJ2-3; 7 bases match TRBD1. CDR3 size: 13 residues. The germline V gene has CDR1 MNHEY and CDR2 SVGAGI. The V gene end was trimmed by 6 bases and the J gene end by 5 bases; junction bases not matched to a gene: 5. The CDR3 DNA reads TGTGCCAGCAGACCCAGGACAGGAGATACGCAGTATTTT. As protein: CASRPRTGDTQYF.

This clone came up many times. This sequence joins TRBV5-4 and TRBJ2-7; TRBD2 is a possible D gene (6 bases). This CDR3 contains 14 residues. Between the trimmed V and J ends, which lost 3 bases and 7 bases, there was a span of 17 bases. Germline-derived CDR1 and CDR2 are SGHNT and YYREEE (reference sequence). For the CDR3, the DNA is TGTGCCAGCAGCTCAACGGGAGTGAAGGGAGAGCAGTACTTC. It encodes CASSSTGVKGEQYF.

Concerning this clone: The sample contains more than one DNA sequence encoding this CDR3. The chain recombines TRBV7-2 with TRBJ2-3; a weak D match, TRBD2 (5 bases). The V gene lost 4 bases and the J gene lost 3 bases, with 5 bases spanning the gap. The CDR3 runs to 12 residues. Germline CDR1 SGHTA, CDR2 FQGNSA. As DNA, the CDR3 is TGTGCCAGCAGCTCGGGGACAGATACGCAGTATTTT. Translation: CASSSGTDTQYF.

This clone has ten or more counts. The chain has TRBV30 and TRBJ1-1; 10 bases line up with TRBD1. Unmatched junction bases numbered 7, after V lost 3 bases and J lost 0 bases. Germline loops: CDR1 GTSNPN, CDR2 SVGIG (reference sequence). The CDR3 has 16 residues. The CDR3 nucleotides read TGTGCCTGGAGGGCGTCGGACAGGGGGATGAACACTGAAGCTTTCTTT. Translation gives CAWRASDRGMNTEAFF.

The chain links TRBV30 to TRBJ2-3; TRBD2 matches 9 bases. This CDR3 has 15 residues. From germline, CDR1 is GTSNPN and CDR2 SVGIG (reference sequence). V lost 1 base to trimming and J lost 4 bases; unmatched junction nucleotides: 6. Here the CDR3 DNA reads TGTGCCTGGAGTGCTCTAGCGGGAATCGCAGATACGCAGTATTTT. Translated: CAWSALAGIADTQYF.

This chain links TRBV7-2 with TRBJ2-7, with 11 bases aligning to TRBD1. V was pared by 5 bases and J by 3 bases, with 6 bases of the junction left unmatched. This CDR3 spans 15 amino acids. From germline, CDR1 is SGHTA and CDR2 FQGNSA. CDR3 coding DNA: TGTGCCAGCAGCGAGGGACAGGGGGTTATCTACGAGCAGTACTTC. It encodes CASSEGQGVIYEQYF.

The table lists this clone with a few counts. The sample contains more than one DNA sequence encoding this CDR3. The chain has TRBV7-2 and TRBJ2-5, with D hard to call. CDR3 length equals 13 residues. The germline V and J ends were trimmed by 2 bases and 5 bases, with 9 bases remaining between them. Looked up from germline, CDR1 is SGHTA and CDR2 is FQGNSA. CDR3 region: CASSLKGRETQYF. CDR3 DNA: TGTGCCAGCAGCTTAAAGGGTCGGGAGACCCAGTACTTC.

The chain recombines TRBV11-2 with TRBJ2-7; D is unclear. The CDR3 extends over 14 amino acids. V was cut by 0 bases and J by 6 bases, with 12 bases left in between. Per germline, CDR1 SGHAT and CDR2 FQNNGV. In nucleotides, the CDR3 is TGTGCCAGCAGCTTAGACAAAGGTTCAGGCGAGCAGTACTTC. Translation gives CASSLDKGSGEQYF. Filled out from reference TRBV11-2 and TRBJ2-7, the complete variable domain reads EAGVAQSPRYKIIEKRQSVAFWCNPISGHATLYWYQQILGQGPKLLIQFQNNGVVDDSQLPKDRFSAERLKGVDSTLKIQPAKLEDSAVYLCASSLDKGSGEQYFGPGTRLTVT.

This clone was seen only a few times. Here the CDR3 reads CASSLGIRTSGTDTQYF. The CDR3 DNA reads as TGTGCCAGCAGCTTAGGCATTAGGACTAGCGGAACAGATACGCAGTATTTT. The V and J genes are TRBV7-2 and TRBJ2-3, with 10 bases identical to TRBD2. Germline assignment: CDR1 SGHTA and CDR2 FQGNSA. This CDR3 has 17 residues. J lost 3 bases, V lost 1 base, and 7 bases had no gene match.